The entry below gives a single T cell receptor (beta chain) sequence along with its context. Its antigen is unidentified. Profiled with immunoSEQ multiplex PCR; TCRdb holds only in-frame clones, not every one. The data show tens of thousands of clones, 80% to 90% seen once. The CDR3 has 19 residues. Trimming cost V 7 bases and J 4 bases; bases outside gene matches: 23. Germline V gene sequence: CDR1 SNHLY, CDR2 FYNNEI. These data belong to a study of graft-versus-host responses after intestinal transplantation. This receptor was taken from a human donor who received an intestinal transplant. Sequencing used unstimulated CD8+ T cells sorted from spleen or lymph node cells, obtained before intestinal transplant. The chain combines TRBV2 with TRBJ2-3, with 7 bases matching TRBD2. CDR3 bases: TGTGCCAGCAACGAAAACCCCCGGGGAGGGTGGTTCGAGGCAGATACGCAGTATTTT. Residues: CASNENPRGGWFEADTQYF.